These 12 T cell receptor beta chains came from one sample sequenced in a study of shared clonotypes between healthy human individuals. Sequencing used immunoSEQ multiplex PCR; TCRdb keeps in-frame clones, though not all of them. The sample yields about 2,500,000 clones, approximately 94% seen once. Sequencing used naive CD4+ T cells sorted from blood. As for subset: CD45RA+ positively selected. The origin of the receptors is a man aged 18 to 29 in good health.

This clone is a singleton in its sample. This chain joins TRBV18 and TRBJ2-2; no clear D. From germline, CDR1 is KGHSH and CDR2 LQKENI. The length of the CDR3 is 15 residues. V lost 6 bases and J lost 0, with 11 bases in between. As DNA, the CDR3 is TGTGCCAGCTCCGACCGGACGACGAACACCGGGGAGCTGTTTTTT. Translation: CASSDRTTNTGELFF.

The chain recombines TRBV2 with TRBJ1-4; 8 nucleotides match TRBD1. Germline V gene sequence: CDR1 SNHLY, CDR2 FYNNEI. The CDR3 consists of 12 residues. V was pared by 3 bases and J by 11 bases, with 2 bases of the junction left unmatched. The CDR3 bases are TGTGCCAGCAGTGATCAGGGGGCGAAACTGTTTTTT. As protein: CASSDQGAKLFF.

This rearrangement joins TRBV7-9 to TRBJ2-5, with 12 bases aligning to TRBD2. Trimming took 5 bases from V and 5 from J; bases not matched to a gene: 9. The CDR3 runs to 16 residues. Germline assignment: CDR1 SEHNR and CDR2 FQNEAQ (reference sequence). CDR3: CASSVQLAGGLETQYF. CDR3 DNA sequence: TGTGCCAGCAGCGTACAACTAGCGGGAGGTTTGGAGACCCAGTACTTC. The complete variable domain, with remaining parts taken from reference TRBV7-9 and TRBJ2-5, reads DTGVSQNPRHKITKRGQNVTFRCDPISEHNRLYWYRQTLGQGPEFLTYFQNEAQLEKSRLLSDRFSAERPKGSFSTLEIQRTEQGDSAMYLCASSVQLAGGLETQYFGPGTRLLVL.

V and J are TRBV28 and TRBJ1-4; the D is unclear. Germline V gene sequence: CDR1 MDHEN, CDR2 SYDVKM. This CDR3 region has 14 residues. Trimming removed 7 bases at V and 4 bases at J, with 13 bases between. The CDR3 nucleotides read TGTGCCAGCACTTCACCGGCGGGTAATGAAAAACTGTTTTTT. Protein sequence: CASTSPAGNEKLFF. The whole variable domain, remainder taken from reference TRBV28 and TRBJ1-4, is DVKVTQSSRYLVKRTGEKVFLECVQDMDHENMFWYRQDPGLGLRLIYFSYDVKMKEKGDIPEGYSVSREKKERFSLILESASTNQTSMYLCASTSPAGNEKLFFGSGTQLSVL.

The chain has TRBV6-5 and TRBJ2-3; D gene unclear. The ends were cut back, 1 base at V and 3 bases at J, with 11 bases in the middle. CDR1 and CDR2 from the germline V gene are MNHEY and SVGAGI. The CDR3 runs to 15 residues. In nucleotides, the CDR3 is TGTGCCAGCAGTTACTTACGGGCCCTAACAGATACGCAGTATTTT. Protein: CASSYLRALTDTQYF.

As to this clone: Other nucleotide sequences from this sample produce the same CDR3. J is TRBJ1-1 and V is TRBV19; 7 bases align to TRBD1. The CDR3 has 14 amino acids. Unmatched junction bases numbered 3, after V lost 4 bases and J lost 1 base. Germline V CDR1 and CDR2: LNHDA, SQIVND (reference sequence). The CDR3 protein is CASSNQGGNTEAFF. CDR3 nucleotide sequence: TGTGCCAGTAGTAACCAGGGGGGGAACACTGAAGCTTTCTTT.

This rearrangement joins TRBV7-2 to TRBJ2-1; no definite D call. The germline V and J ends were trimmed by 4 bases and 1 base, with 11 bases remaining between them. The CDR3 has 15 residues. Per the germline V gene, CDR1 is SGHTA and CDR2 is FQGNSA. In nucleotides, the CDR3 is TGTGCCAGCAGCTGTGACTGGGGATCCTACAATGAGCAGTTCTTC. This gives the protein CASSCDWGSYNEQFF. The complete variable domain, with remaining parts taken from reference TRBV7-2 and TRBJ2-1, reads GAGVSQSPSNKVTEKGKDVELRCDPISGHTALYWYRQSLGQGLEFLIYFQGNSAPDKSGLPSDRFSAERTGGSVSTLTIQRTQQEDSAVYLCASSCDWGSYNEQFFGPGTRLTVL.

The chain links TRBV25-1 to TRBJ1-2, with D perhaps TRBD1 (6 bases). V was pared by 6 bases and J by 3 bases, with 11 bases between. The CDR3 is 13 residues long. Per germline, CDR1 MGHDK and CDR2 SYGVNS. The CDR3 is CASSPTGYYGYTF. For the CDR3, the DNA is TGTGCCAGCAGCCCCACAGGGTACTATGGCTACACCTTC.

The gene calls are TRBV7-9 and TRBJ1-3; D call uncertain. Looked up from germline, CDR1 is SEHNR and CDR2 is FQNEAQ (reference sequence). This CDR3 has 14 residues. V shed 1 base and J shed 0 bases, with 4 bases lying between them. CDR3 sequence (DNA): TGTGCCAGCAGCTTAGGGGCCTCTGGAAACACCATATATTTT. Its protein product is CASSLGASGNTIYF.

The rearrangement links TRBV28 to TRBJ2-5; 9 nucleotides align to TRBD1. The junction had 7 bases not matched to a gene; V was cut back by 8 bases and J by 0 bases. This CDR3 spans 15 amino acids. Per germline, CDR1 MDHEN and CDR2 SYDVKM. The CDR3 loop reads CASGKQGANQETQYF. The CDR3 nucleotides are TGTGCCAGCGGCAAACAGGGGGCCAACCAAGAGACCCAGTACTTC. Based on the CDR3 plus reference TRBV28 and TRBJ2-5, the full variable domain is DVKVTQSSRYLVKRTGEKVFLECVQDMDHENMFWYRQDPGLGLRLIYFSYDVKMKEKGDIPEGYSVSREKKERFSLILESASTNQTSMYLCASGKQGANQETQYFGPGTRLLVL.

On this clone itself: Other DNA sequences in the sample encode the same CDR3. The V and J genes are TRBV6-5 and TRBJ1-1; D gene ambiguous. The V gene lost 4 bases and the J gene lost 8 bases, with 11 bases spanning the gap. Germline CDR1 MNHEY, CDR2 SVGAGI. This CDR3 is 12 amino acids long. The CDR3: CASSSPGSEAFF. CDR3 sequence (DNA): TGTGCCAGCAGTTCGCCCGGCAGCGAAGCTTTCTTT.

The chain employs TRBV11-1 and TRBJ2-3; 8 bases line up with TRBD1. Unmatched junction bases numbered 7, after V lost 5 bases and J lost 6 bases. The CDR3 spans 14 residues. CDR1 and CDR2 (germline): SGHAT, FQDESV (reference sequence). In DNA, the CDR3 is TGTGCCAGCAGCCTCGGACAGGGCTGGGATACGCAGTATTTT. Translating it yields CASSLGQGWDTQYF.